This T cell receptor (beta chain) emerged from a study of beta chain features in type 1 diabetes. Study conclusions and caveats: The study found moderately but significantly shorter TCRB CDR3s in all four CD4+ subsets of Type 1 diabetes patients.

The length of the CDR3 is 11 residues. CDR1 is DFQATT, CDR2 SNEGSKA, per germline (reference sequence). Unmatched junction bases numbered 1, after V lost 3 bases and J lost 6 bases. The entirety of the isolated RNA underwent reverse transcription, so expressed TCRB transcripts were sequenced. Data came from immunoSEQ multiplex PCR; TCRdb stores just in-frame clones and leaves some out. This table holds about 700,000 clones, 10% to 15% found once. As for this clone: Its antigen is not known.

The genes are TRBV20-1 and TRBJ2-7; 8 positions match TRBD1. Sequenced: naive CD4+ T cells from blood. This TCR was recovered from a man between 18 and 29 years old with type 1 diabetes. CDR3 bases: TGCAGTGCTAGCACAGGGGGCGAGCAGTACTTC. This codes for CSASTGGEQYF.